The 21 T cell receptor beta chains below all came from one sample that was sequenced in a study of cytomegalovirus exposure and HLA in healthy donors. PCR involved 60 Vbeta and 13 Jbeta primers. Profiled with immunoSEQ multiplex PCR; TCRdb holds only in-frame clones, not every one. The data show about 110,000 clones, approximately 81% seen once. Material for sequencing was PBMCs. These receptors originate from a man aged 30-40 years in good health and CMV-seronegative.

The chain links TRBV5-4 to TRBJ1-3, with no clear D. This CDR3 has 15 amino acids. V was trimmed by 0 bases and J by 1 base, leaving 8 bases between them. Germline CDR1 SGHNT, CDR2 YYREEE (reference sequence). CDR3 sequence reads: CASSLEAASGNTIYF. CDR3 sequence (DNA): TGTGCCAGCAGCTTGGAGGCGGCTTCTGGAAACACCATATATTTT. The full variable domain, its missing parts supplied by reference TRBV5-4 and TRBJ1-3, is ETGVTQSPTHLIKTRGQQVTLRCSSQSGHNTVSWYQQALGQGPQFIFQYYREEENGRGNFPPRFSGLQFPNYSSELNVNALELDDSALYLCASSLEAASGNTIYFGEGSWLTVV.

The rearrangement joins TRBV30 to TRBJ1-5; a weak D match, TRBD1 (6 bases). CDR1 GTSNPN and CDR2 SVGIG come from the germline V gene (reference sequence). This CDR3 comprises 13 residues. V was cut by 2 bases and J by 7 bases, with 12 bases left in between. The CDR3 DNA is TGTGCCTGGAGTAGGGGGTGGGTCCAGCCCCAGCATTTT. Translation: CAWSRGWVQPQHF.

The chain couples TRBV6-5 to TRBJ2-7; possible D gene TRBD2, 6 bases. Trimming took off 2 bases at V and 2 bases at J, with 10 bases between the two ends. The germline V gene has CDR1 MNHEY and CDR2 SVGAGI. The CDR3 sequence is 14 residues long. The CDR3 reads CASSYLAKAYEQYF. In DNA form, the CDR3 reads TGTGCCAGCAGTTACCTAGCGAAGGCCTACGAGCAGTACTTC.

The chain couples TRBV15 to TRBJ2-3; possibly TRBD1 for D (6 bases). The germline V gene has CDR1 LNHNV and CDR2 YYDKDF (reference sequence). This CDR3 region has 14 residues. Trimming cost V 3 bases and J 4 bases, with 11 bases left between them. The CDR3 bases are TGTGCCACCAGCAGGCTACAGGGTGCAGATACGCAGTATTTT. This translates into CATSRLQGADTQYF.

The chain uses TRBV28 and TRBJ2-1; D possibly corresponds to TRBD2 (6 bases). Trimming stripped 8 bases from V and 5 bases from J, with 7 bases between. In germline, CDR1 is MDHEN, CDR2 SYDVKM. This CDR3 is built from 11 residues. Here the CDR3 reads CASGGNNEQFF. The CDR3 DNA is TGTGCCAGCGGCGGGAACAATGAGCAGTTCTTC.

This clone has a handful of counts. The chain employs TRBV2 and TRBJ1-6; TRBD1 aligns across 8 bases. CDR3 length: 13 amino acids. Germline values: CDR1 SNHLY, CDR2 FYNNEI. V was clipped by 10 bases and J by 7 bases; unmatched bases: 6. In DNA form, the CDR3 reads TGTGCCAAGACTACAGGGGGAAATTCACCCCTCCACTTT. Its translation: CAKTTGGNSPLHF.

This clone was seen a single time. This rearrangement joins TRBV19 to TRBJ1-1; D remains ambiguous. The germline V gene has CDR1 LNHDA and CDR2 SQIVND (reference sequence). V shed 3 bases and J shed 1 base, with 6 bases lying between them. The CDR3 contains 13 residues. CDR3: CASSIIENTEAFF. DNA for the CDR3: TGTGCCAGTAGTATTATAGAGAACACTGAAGCTTTCTTT.

Only one count was recorded for this clone. The chain recombines TRBV28 with TRBJ2-1; TRBD2 matches at 9 bases. CDR1 MDHEN and CDR2 SYDVKM come from the germline V gene. CDR3 length equals 15 residues. With V trimmed by 3 bases and J by 8 bases, 8 bases remained unmatched. CDR3 in amino acids: CASSLSAGGFDEQFF. The CDR3 DNA is TGTGCCAGCAGTTTGTCCGCGGGAGGGTTCGATGAGCAGTTCTTC.

The CDR3 DNA sequence: TGTGCCAGCAGTTACTCCCAGATCTCTGGAAACACCATATATTTT. Its translation: CASSYSQISGNTIYF. The rearrangement links TRBV6-5 to TRBJ1-3; no firm D call. Trimming removed 0 bases from V and 0 bases from J, with 6 bases in between. CDR3 length equals 15 residues. Germline CDR1 and CDR2: MNHEY and SVGAGI.

The V and J genes are TRBV30 and TRBJ2-7, with 7 nucleotides matching TRBD2. The ends lost 1 base at V and 0 bases at J; junction bases unmatched: 9. The germline V gene encodes CDR1 GTSNPN and CDR2 SVGIG (reference sequence). The CDR3 is 16 amino acids. CDR3 protein: CAWSAIARTSSYEQYF. The CDR3 DNA follows: TGTGCCTGGAGTGCCATAGCTCGGACTAGCTCCTACGAGCAGTACTTC.

In its sample, this clone was seen once. The rearrangement links TRBV6-6 to TRBJ1-5; unclear D gene. The CDR3 covers 14 residues. CDR1 is MNHNY and CDR2 is SVGAGI in the germline V gene (reference sequence). V was trimmed by 9 bases and J by 0 bases, leaving 12 bases between them. The CDR3 bases are TGTGCCAGTTTACGACGGGATAGCAATCAGCCCCAGCATTTT. Translating gives CASLRRDSNQPQHF.

This clone was counted a single time. This chain links TRBV5-1 with TRBJ1-1, with TRBD1 matching over 7 bases. V lost 3 bases, J lost 1 base, and 6 bases stayed unmatched. The CDR3 loop spans 15 amino acids. The germline gives CDR1 SGHRS, CDR2 YFSETQ. This CDR3 is CASSSLGQENTEAFF. CDR3 DNA: TGCGCCAGCAGCTCCCTCGGACAGGAGAACACTGAAGCTTTCTTT.

The chain uses TRBV5-1 and TRBJ2-1; 14 nucleotides line up with TRBD2. With 1 base clipped from V and 7 bases from J, the junction kept 4 bases outside the gene matches. Germline CDR1 is SGHRS and CDR2 is YFSETQ. The CDR3 loop spans 16 amino acids. Here the CDR3 reads CASSLRTSGRPNEQFF. The CDR3 DNA follows: TGCGCCAGCAGCTTGCGGACTAGCGGGAGGCCAAATGAGCAGTTCTTC. Full variable domain (rest looked up from reference TRBV5-1 and TRBJ2-1): KAGVTQTPRYLIKTRGQQVTLSCSPISGHRSVSWYQQTPGQGLQFLFEYFSETQRNKGNFPGRFSGRQFSNSRSEMNVSTLELGDSALYLCASSLRTSGRPNEQFFGPGTRLTVL.

V gene TRBV6-5 combines with J gene TRBJ1-5, with 9 bases that match TRBD1. The CDR3 is made up of 15 amino acids. CDR1 is MNHEY, CDR2 SVGAGI, per germline. The V gene end was trimmed by 7 bases and the J gene end by 0 bases; junction bases not matched to a gene: 4. The CDR3, as DNA: TGTGCCAGCACTATGGGACAGGGTAGCAATCAGCCCCAGCATTTT. It is translated as CASTMGQGSNQPQHF.

This clone was picked up one time. The rearrangement links TRBV6-6 to TRBJ1-3; no reliable D call. Germline loops: CDR1 MNHNY, CDR2 SVGAGI (reference sequence). V gave up 2 bases and J gave up 0 bases, with 11 bases separating them. This CDR3 is built from 16 residues. Here the CDR3 reads CASSYHERFSGNTIYF. The CDR3 nucleotides are TGTGCCAGCAGTTACCATGAGCGCTTCTCTGGAAACACCATATATTTT.

The V and J genes are TRBV5-6 and TRBJ2-5; no reliable D call. V was trimmed by 2 bases and J by 3 bases, leaving 2 bases between them. CDR3 length equals 11 residues. Germline loops: CDR1 SGHDT, CDR2 YYEEEE. In DNA, the CDR3 is TGTGCCAGCAGCTTCAAAGAGACCCAGTACTTC. This gives the protein CASSFKETQYF.

The gene calls are TRBV30 and TRBJ1-1; D unresolved. Trimming pared 6 bases from V and 2 bases from J, leaving 13 bases between. Germline CDR1 and CDR2: GTSNPN and SVGIG (reference sequence). The CDR3 has 13 residues. The CDR3 reads CACLRQVNTEAFF. DNA of the CDR3: TGTGCCTGCCTCCGGCAGGTAAACACTGAAGCTTTCTTT.

CDR3 in DNA: TGCGCCAGCAGCCAAGTTAACAGGGGGCCGGACGAGCAGTACTTC. It translates to CASSQVNRGPDEQYF. This sequence joins TRBV4-1 and TRBJ2-7, with 9 bases aligning to TRBD1. The germline V gene encodes CDR1 MGHRA and CDR2 YSYEKL. The CDR3 has 15 amino acids. V lost 1 base to trimming and J lost 5 bases; unmatched junction nucleotides: 6.

This chain connects TRBV10-3 to TRBJ1-1, with D tentatively TRBD1 (6 bases). The germline gives CDR1 ENHRY, CDR2 SYGVKD. The CDR3 covers 16 residues. V gave up 0 bases and J gave up 0 bases, with 11 bases separating them. DNA of the CDR3: TGTGCCATCAGTGAGTCGACAGGAATCATGAACACTGAAGCTTTCTTT. Its translation: CAISESTGIMNTEAFF.

The V and J genes are TRBV18 and TRBJ2-5; no reliable D call. The end of the DNA aligns better with TRBJ2-7, so the J call may be wrong. CDR3 size: 16 residues. Germline assignment: CDR1 KGHSH and CDR2 LQKENI. DNA of the CDR3: TGTGCCAGCTCTCCCCTAATTCCCTCGAGCTCCTACGAGCAGTACTTC. Translation: CASSPLIPSSSYEQYF.

The rearrangement uses TRBV28 and TRBJ1-2; D is uncertain. The CDR3 contains 11 residues. CDR1 is MDHEN and CDR2 is SYDVKM in the germline V gene. V lost 5 bases and J lost 5, with 6 bases in between. The CDR3 loop is CASSLSYGYTF. Here the CDR3 DNA reads TGTGCCAGCAGTCTCTCGTATGGCTACACCTTC.